This T cell receptor (beta chain) is drawn from a study of cytomegalovirus exposure and HLA in healthy donors. 60 Vbeta and 13 Jbeta primers were used in PCR. The method was immunoSEQ multiplex PCR; TCRdb's version includes in-frame clones alone and lacks a portion of them. Altogether around 170,000 clones are present, 60% to 85% being singletons, with the ten largest covering approximately 3.4%. The CDR3 length is 14 residues. J gave up 7 bases and V 5 bases, and 13 bases lay outside the gene matches. Per the germline V gene, CDR1 is SQVTM and CDR2 is ANQGSEA. Material for sequencing was PBMCs. This TCR was sampled from a woman in her fifties or sixties in good health and CMV-seropositive. This chain joins TRBV29-1 and TRBJ1-1; TRBD1 agrees at 7 bases. The CDR3 is CSVLDPQRQGEAFF. Here the CDR3 DNA reads TGCAGCGTTCTCGACCCCCAGCGACAGGGTGAAGCTTTCTTT.